This T cell receptor beta chain was recorded in a study of blood T cell repertoires in COVID-19 (TCRdb year 2020). For the wider study: The collaborator samples originated in the United States, Italy and Spain and spanned the acute and convalescent phases of COVID-19. The material from the prospective study consisted of cDNA or gDNA derived from T cells, B-cell-depleted T cells, or PBMCs. Subjects who had been exposed to COVID-19, were actively infected with it, or had recovered from it provided the deeply sampled blood TCRbeta repertoires that made up the dataset. The repertoires were released in a freely available public database intended as a resource for research on the immune response to SARS-CoV-2. Samples came from the ongoing ImmuneRACE study (first 160 participants) plus 1,254 subjects from 6 global collaborators. Nearly every sample came with metadata listing a de-identified subject ID, COVID-19 status, age in years and sex. HLA class I and class II types, where available, came from metadata supplied by the sample provider rather than from assay-based typing. Overall study outcomes, separate from this receptor: How much clinical and demographic metadata was included differed by source and by participant, and the metadata was provided uncurated.

TCRbeta CDR3 regions were amplified from genomic DNA using the immunoSEQ Assay, a bias-controlled multiplex PCR. In the source study's methods: Within the assay, amplification of reference gene primers was used to estimate how many nucleated cells each sample contained. Sequence reads were collapsed and filtered to measure the absolute abundance of every unique TCRbeta CDR3 rearrangement. Productive Simpson clonality was computed per sample as the square root of Simpson's diversity index over productive rearrangements. TCRdb re-hosts the immuneACCESS table, in-frame sequences only. Its copies lack some clones; in the studies checked, an unresolved V gene accounts for under half of them, and the cause for the rest is not known. The V and J calls and clone size were taken over from that table, and D and trimming were inferred from the DNA. This sample is represented by approximately 70,000 clones; approximately 85% of them were singletons. The ten biggest clones cover 35% to 40% of the sample.

Trimming costs V 4 bases and J 1 base, and their ends lie 11 bases apart. The CDR1 and CDR2 encoded by the germline V gene (reference sequence) are LNHDA and SQIVND. The CDR3 runs 15 residues from the cysteine to the phenylalanine. Only the CDR3 portion is preserved as DNA: 45 bases, with reading frame beginning at the first base. Collaborating institutions collected whole blood in K2EDTA tubes following their own protocols. For TCRbeta analysis, collaborators shipped samples as frozen whole blood, isolated PBMCs, or DNA extracted from either of those sample types. In the case of this clone: This clone's antigen is unknown. The record has no base qualities; no much larger clone is one base away.

The chain links TRBV19 with TRBJ1-3; TRBD1 could be the D gene, as 6 bases match. Material for sequencing was peripheral blood. This receptor was identified in a woman aged 80 or older with active or convalescent COVID-19. The CDR3 region has the sequence CASSKNTGSGNTIYF. The DNA sequence is TGTGCCAGTAGTAAGAACACAGGGTCTGGAAACACCATATATTTT.